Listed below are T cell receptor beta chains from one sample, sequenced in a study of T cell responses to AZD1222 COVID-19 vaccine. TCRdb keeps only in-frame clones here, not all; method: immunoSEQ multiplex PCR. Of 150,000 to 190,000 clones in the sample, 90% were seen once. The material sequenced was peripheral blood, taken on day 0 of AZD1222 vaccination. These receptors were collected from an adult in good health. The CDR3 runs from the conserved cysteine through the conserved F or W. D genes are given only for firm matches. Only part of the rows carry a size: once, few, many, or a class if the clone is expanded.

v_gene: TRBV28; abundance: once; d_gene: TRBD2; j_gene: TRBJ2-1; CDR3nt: TGTGCCAGCAGTCGATCTAGCGGGAGTCCCTACAATGAGCAGTTCTTC; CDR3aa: CASSRSSGSPYNEQFF
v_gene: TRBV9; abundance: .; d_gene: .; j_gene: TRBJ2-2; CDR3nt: TGTGCCAGCAGCGTAGAATTTACCGGGGAGCTGTTTTTT; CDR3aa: CASSVEFTGELFF
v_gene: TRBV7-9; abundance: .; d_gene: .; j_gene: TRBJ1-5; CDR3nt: TGTGCCAGCAGCTTAGCCGGGTTGGGCAATCAGCCCCAGCATTTT; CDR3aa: CASSLAGLGNQPQHF
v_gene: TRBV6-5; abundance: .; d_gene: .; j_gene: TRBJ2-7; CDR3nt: TGTGCCAGCAGCAATCCGGGCCACCCGCCCTACGAGCAGTACTTC; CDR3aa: CASSNPGHPPYEQYF
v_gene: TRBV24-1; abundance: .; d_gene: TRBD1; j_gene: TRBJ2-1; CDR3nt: TGTGCCACCAGTGATACACAGGGGGTTGGCTACAATGAGCAGTTCTTC; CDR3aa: CATSDTQGVGYNEQFF
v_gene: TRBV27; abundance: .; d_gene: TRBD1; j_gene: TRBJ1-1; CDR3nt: TGTGCCAGCAGCCATACCCCGGGACAGGGTTTGAGTGAAGCTTTCTTT; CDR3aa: CASSHTPGQGLSEAFF
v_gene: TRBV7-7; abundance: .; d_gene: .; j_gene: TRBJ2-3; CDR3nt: TGTGCTAGCAGCCAACAGGGAGGGCCCTTGGATACGCAGTATTTT; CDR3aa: CASSQQGGPLDTQYF
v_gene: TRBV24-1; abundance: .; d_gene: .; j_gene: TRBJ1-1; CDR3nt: TGTGCCACCAGTGCACAAAGAAACACTGAAGCTTTCTTT; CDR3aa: CATSAQRNTEAFF
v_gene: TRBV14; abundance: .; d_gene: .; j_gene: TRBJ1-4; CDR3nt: TGTGCCAGCAGCCTACGGGGGTTCAATGAAAAACTGTTTTTT; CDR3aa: CASSLRGFNEKLFF
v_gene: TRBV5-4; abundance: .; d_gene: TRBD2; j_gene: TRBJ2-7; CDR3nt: TGTGCCAGCAGCTTGGGACTAGCGGAGGGGTACGAGCAGTACTTC; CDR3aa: CASSLGLAEGYEQYF
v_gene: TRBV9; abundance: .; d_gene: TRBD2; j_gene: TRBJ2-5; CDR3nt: TGTGCCAGCAGCGCCACTAGCGGGGTGGCGGAGACCCAGTACTTC; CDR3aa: CASSATSGVAETQYF
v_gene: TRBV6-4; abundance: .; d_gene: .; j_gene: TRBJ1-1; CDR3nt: TGTGCCAGCAGTGACTCTACGGACAGCACTGAAGCTTTCTTT; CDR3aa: CASSDSTDSTEAFF
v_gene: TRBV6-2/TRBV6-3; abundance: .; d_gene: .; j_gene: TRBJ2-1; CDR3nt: TGTGCCAGCAGCGTCGGGTCCTACAATGAGCAGTTCTTC; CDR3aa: CASSVGSYNEQFF
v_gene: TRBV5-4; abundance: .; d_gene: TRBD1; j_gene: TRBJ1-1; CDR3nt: TGTGCCAGCAGACCGGACAGGGGATTTACTGAAGCTTTCTTT; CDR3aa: CASRPDRGFTEAFF
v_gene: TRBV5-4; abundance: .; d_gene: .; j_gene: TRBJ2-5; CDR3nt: TGTGCCAGCAGCACGGAGGGCCGGGGACTTACAGAGACCCAGTACTTC; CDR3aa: CASSTEGRGLTETQYF
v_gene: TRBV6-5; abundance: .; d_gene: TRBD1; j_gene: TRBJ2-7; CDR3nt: TGTGCCAGCAGGCACCAGGGGGACTACGAGCAGTACTTC; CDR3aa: CASRHQGDYEQYF
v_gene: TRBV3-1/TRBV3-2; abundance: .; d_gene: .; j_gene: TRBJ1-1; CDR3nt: TGTGCCAGCAGCCAAGATCTCTACCGGGGGGCCTATACTGAAGCTTTCTTT; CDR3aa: CASSQDLYRGAYTEAFF
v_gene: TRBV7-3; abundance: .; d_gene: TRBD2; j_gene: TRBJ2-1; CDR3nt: TGTGCCAGCAGCTTAGCGGGAGGGCCCAATGAGCAGTTCTTC; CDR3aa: CASSLAGGPNEQFF
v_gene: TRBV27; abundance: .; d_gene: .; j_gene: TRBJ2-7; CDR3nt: TGTGCCAGCAGTTTAGCCCGGAGCTCCTACGAGCAGTACTTC; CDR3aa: CASSLARSSYEQYF
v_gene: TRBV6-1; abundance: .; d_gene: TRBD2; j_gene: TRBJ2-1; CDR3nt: TGTGCCAGCAGTGGGTTTGGGACTAGCGGGAGTGATGAGCAGTTCTTC; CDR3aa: CASSGFGTSGSDEQFF
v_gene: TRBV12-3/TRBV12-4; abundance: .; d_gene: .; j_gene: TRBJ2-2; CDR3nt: TGTGCCAGCAGTAGGGTGATCACCGGGGAGCTGTTTTTT; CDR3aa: CASSRVITGELFF
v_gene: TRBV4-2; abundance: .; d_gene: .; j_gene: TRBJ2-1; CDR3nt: TGTGCCAGCAGCCAAGATTACCTCCTGGCTCTCGGCAATGAGCAGTTCTTC; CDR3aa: CASSQDYLLALGNEQFF
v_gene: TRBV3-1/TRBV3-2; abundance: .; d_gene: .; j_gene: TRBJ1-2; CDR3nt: TGTGCCAGCAGCCCCGACAGGACGTATGGCTACACCTTC; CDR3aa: CASSPDRTYGYTF